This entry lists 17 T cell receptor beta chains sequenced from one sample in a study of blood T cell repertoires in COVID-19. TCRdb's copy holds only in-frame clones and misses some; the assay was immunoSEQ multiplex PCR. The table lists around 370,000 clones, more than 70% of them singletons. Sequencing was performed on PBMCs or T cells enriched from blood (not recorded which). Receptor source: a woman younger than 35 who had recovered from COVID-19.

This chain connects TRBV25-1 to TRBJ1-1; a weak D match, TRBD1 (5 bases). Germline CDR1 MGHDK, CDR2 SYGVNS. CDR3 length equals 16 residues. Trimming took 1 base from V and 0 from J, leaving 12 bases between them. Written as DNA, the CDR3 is TGTGCCAGCAGTGAATCGGGACTTTCAATGAACACTGAAGCTTTCTTT. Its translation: CASSESGLSMNTEAFF.

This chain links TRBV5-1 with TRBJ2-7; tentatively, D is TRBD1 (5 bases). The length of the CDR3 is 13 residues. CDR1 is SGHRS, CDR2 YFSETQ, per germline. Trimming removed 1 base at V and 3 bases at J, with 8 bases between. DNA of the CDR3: TGCGCCAGCAGCTTGAACCAGGGCTACGAGCAGTACTTC. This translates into CASSLNQGYEQYF.

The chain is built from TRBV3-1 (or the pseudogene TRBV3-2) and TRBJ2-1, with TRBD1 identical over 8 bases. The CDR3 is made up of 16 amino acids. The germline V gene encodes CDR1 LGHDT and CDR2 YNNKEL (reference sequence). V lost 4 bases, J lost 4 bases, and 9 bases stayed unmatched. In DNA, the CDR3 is TGTGCCAGCAGCCCATACCAGGGGGCCGCTTACAATGAGCAGTTCTTC. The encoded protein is CASSPYQGAAYNEQFF.

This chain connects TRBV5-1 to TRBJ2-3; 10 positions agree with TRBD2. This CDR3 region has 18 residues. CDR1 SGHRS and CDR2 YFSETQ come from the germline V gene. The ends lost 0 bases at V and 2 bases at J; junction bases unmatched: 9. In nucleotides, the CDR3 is TGCGCCAGCAGCTTGGCCAGGGGAGGACTAGCGGACACAGATACGCAGTATTTT. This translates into CASSLARGGLADTDTQYF.

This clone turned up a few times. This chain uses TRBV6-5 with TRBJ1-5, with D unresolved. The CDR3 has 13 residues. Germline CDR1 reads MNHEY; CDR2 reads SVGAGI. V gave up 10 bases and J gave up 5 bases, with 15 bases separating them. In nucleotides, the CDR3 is TGTGCCACCCGGGTCTCCGGCGATCAGCCCCAGCATTTT. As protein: CATRVSGDQPQHF.

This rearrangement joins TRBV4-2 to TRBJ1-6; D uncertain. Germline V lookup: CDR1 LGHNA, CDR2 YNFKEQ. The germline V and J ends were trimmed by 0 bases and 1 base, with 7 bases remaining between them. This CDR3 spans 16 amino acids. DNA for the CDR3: TGTGCCAGCAGCCAAGATTCGCAGTCCTATAATTCACCCCTCCACTTT. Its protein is CASSQDSQSYNSPLHF.

CDR3 protein: CASSGEGTRIYEQYF. The DNA for the CDR3 is TGCGCCAGCAGTGGTGAGGGAACCCGAATCTACGAGCAGTACTTC. The rearrangement uses TRBV5-1 and TRBJ2-7, with a possible D match to TRBD2 (5 bases). The CDR3 loop spans 15 amino acids. Between the trimmed V and J ends, which lost 5 bases and 3 bases, there was a span of 18 bases. In germline, CDR1 is SGHRS, CDR2 YFSETQ.

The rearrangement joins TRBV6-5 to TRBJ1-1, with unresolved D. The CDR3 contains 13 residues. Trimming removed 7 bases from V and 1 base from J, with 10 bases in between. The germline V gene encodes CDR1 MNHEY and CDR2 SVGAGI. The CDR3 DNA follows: TGTGCCAGCATCGGGGAGGGGAACACTGAAGCTTTCTTT. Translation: CASIGEGNTEAFF.

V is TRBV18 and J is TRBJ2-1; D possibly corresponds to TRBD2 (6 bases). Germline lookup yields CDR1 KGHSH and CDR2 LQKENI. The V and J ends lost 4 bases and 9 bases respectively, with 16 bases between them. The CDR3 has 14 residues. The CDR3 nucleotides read TGTGCCAGCTCACTGGGGGAAGGGGAGGCTGAGCAGTTCTTC. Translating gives CASSLGEGEAEQFF.

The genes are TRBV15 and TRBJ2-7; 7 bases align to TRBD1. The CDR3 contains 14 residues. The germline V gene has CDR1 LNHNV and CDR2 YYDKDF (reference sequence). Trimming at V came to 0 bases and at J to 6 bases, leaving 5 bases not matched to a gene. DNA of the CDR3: TGTGCCACCAGCAGAGAGGGATCAGGGGGCGAGCAGTACTTC. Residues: CATSREGSGGEQYF. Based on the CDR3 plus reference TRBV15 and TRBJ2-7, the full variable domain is DAMVIQNPRYQVTQFGKPVTLSCSQTLNHNVMYWYQQKSSQAPKLLFHYYDKDFNNEADTPDNFQSRRPNTSFCFLDIRSPGLGDTAMYLCATSREGSGGEQYFGPGTRLTVT.

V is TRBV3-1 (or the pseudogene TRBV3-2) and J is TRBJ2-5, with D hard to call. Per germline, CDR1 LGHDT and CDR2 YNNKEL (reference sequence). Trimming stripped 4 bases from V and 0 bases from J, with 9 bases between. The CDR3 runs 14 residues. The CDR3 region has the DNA TGTGCCAGCAGCCCGAGGAGCGACCAAGAGACCCAGTACTTC. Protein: CASSPRSDQETQYF.

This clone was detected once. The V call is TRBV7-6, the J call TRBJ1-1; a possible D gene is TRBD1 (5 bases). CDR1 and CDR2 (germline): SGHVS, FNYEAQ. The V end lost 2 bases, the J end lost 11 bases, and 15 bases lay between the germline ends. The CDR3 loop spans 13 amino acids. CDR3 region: CASSLSAGSGAFF. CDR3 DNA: TGTGCCAGCAGCTTATCGGCAGGGTCCGGGGCTTTCTTT.

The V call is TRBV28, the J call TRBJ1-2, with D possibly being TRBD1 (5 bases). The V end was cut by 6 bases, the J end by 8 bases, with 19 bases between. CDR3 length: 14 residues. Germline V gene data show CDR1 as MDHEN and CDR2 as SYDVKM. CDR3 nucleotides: TGTGCCAGCAGACCACAAGGGGCCCCAGGAGGCTACACCTTC. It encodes CASRPQGAPGGYTF.

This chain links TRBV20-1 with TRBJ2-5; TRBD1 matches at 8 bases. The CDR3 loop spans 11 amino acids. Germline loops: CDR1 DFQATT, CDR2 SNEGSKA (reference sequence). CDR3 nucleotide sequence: TGCAGGGGGGACAGGAGAGAGACCCAGTACTTC. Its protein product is CRGDRRETQYF.

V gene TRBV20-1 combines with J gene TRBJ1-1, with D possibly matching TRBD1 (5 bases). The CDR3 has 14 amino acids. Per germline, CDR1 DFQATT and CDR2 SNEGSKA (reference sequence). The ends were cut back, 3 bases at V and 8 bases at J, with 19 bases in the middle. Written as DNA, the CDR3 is TGCAGTGCTAGTGGGGCAGGGAACCAAGCGGAAGCTTTCTTT. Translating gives CSASGAGNQAEAFF.

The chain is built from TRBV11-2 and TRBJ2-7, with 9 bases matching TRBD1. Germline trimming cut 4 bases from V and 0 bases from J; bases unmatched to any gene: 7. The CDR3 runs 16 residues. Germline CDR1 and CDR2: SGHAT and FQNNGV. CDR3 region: CASSYGQGLSSYEQYF. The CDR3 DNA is TGTGCCAGCAGCTACGGACAGGGGCTTAGCTCCTACGAGCAGTACTTC.

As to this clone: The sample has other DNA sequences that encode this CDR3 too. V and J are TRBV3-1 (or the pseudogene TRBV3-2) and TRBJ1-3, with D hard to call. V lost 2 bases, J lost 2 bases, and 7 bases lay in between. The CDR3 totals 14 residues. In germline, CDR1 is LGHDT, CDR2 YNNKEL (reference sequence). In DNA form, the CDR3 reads TGTGCCAGCAGCCAACGAGGCACTGGAAACACCATATATTTT. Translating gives CASSQRGTGNTIYF.